This T cell receptor (beta chain) was observed in a study of follicular helper T cells after annual influenza vaccination. Of note for this clone: The antigen is undetermined.

This CDR3 region has 19 residues. V dropped 3 bases and J dropped 0 bases, with 22 bases sitting between them. Germline CDR1 reads SGDLS; CDR2 reads YYNGEE. The sample's time point: 2013-2014 season, 7 days after vaccination. Donors with HIV/AIDS, active malignancy, immunomodulators or active illness were excluded. ICOS+CD38+ and ICOS-CD38- fractions were sorted from non-naive CD4+CXCR5+PD-1+ cells. Assay: immunoSEQ multiplex PCR; the TCRdb copy retains only in-frame clones and omits some. The sample holds a few thousand clones, roughly 90% seen once. General study results and limits: Rare clonotypes were missed; only about 9-22% of cells gave TCRB. Day 7 ICOS+CD38+ clones were most often found later in ICOS-CD38- cTfh cells.

The rearrangement uses TRBV9 and TRBJ1-5; D is unclear. The origin of this receptor is an adult who received the influenza vaccine. The sequencing here drew on CXCR5+ CD38- circulating T follicular helper cells from blood, taken 7 days after influenza vaccination. Stated subset: circulating Tfh, non-naive CD4+CXCR5+PD-1+ (ICOS+CD38+ or ICOS-CD38-). The CDR3 protein is CASSDPPQSGRSSNQPQHF. DNA for the CDR3: TGTGCCAGCAGCGACCCACCCCAAAGCGGTAGATCTAGCAATCAGCCCCAGCATTTT.